This T cell receptor beta chain is drawn from a study of blood T cell repertoires in COVID-19. Across the whole study: The samples span acute and convalescent COVID-19 from the United States, Italy and Spain.

V lost 0 bases to trimming and J lost 5 bases, with 13 bases between them. Per the germline V gene, CDR1 is SGHTA and CDR2 is FQGNSA. The CDR3 consists of 15 residues. In the study's own analysis: Amplification of reference gene primers provided the estimated nucleated cell counts. Sequencing was performed with immunoSEQ multiplex PCR; in TCRdb, only in-frame clones are kept and a portion is missing. Clonal size and the V and J genes are those of that table, whereas D and trimming came from the DNA. Of under 200,000 clones in the sample, around 83% were seen once. This clone has more than one count but fewer than ten.

The chain carries TRBV7-2 and TRBJ1-2, with D uncertain. The receptor was isolated from a human donor in a cohort sampled during active COVID-19. Input material: peripheral blood. In nucleotides, the CDR3 is TGTGCCAGCAGCTTAGCGGGAGAGAACCGGTATGGCTACACCTTC. This gives the protein CASSLAGENRYGYTF.